The sequence of this TCR beta chain was determined in a study of OX40 agonist ivuxolimab in advanced cancers. With respect to the entire study: Ivuxolimab was a fully human IgG2 agonistic monoclonal antibody targeting the costimulatory receptor OX40 (CD134). Of the approximately 54 patients in dose escalation, around 19 had hepatocellular carcinoma, about 15 had melanoma, 9 had renal cell carcinoma and 9 had head and neck cancer. The paper reports the monotherapy dose-escalation portion (N ≈ 52 patients) of the phase I ivuxolimab trial. Peripheral TCRbeta sequencing was intended to test whether TCR sequence diversity was altered and clonal T-cell expansion was caused by ivuxolimab. Intravenous ivuxolimab was administered to patients every 2 weeks at six dose levels: 0.01, 0.1, 0.3, 1.5, 3 and 10 mg/kg. The dose-escalation cohort was approximately 83% male with a mean age of about 60 years, ranging from roughly 23 to 85. Partial responses were achieved by three dose-escalation patients, of whom one had hepatocellular carcinoma and two had cutaneous melanoma. Prior anti-PD-1, anti-PD-L1 or anti-CTLA-4 therapy was permitted, and approximately 42% of dose-escalation patients had received checkpoint inhibitors.

For CDR1 and CDR2, the germline V gene (reference sequence) lists SGHKS and YYEKEE. The CDR3 numbers 15 residues from cysteine through valine. The kept DNA is CDR3 alone, 45 bases in frame from the first base. V is cut back by 0 bases and J by 2 bases, with 1 base in the junction unmatched. To sequence the TCRbeta CDR3 region, genomic DNA was isolated from the sorted cells. The immunoSEQ Assay was used for sequencing of TCRbeta CDR3 regions. The immuneACCESS repertoire file appears here via TCRdb, limited to in-frame rearrangements. These files lack a portion of the clones; in checked studies, under half of the deficit traces to unresolved V genes, and the cause of the others is not known. The table for this sample lists tens of thousands of clones; about 90% of them were counted only once. The ten largest clonotypes hold 8% to 10% of the sample. This clone has only one observation. The target of this receptor is not known. Per-nucleotide qualities are absent, and no much larger clonotype sits a single base away.

Broader findings and caveats from the paper: At doses from 0.1 to 3.0 mg/kg, clonal expansion was seen in both CD4+ and CD8+ blood T cells between baseline and week 6. Low levels of normalized T-cell clonal expansion were also seen in some nonresponding patients. In the 0.1-3.0 mg/kg groups, partial responders had among the lowest normalized peripheral clonal expansion, particularly in CD8+ T cells. After ivuxolimab, CD8+ T cells had more expanded clones than CD4+ T cells on average. The antigen specificity of the peripheral T cells that underwent clonal expansion was not determined.

The trial excluded patients who had a history of autoimmune disease or were on systemic immunosuppression. Peripheral blood for TCR sequencing was collected from all dose cohorts at baseline, on cycle 4 day 1, and on cycle 7 day 1. Samples were obtained from an open-label, multicenter, first-in-human phase I dose-escalation trial of ivuxolimab. Adults with locally advanced or metastatic melanoma, renal cell, hepatocellular, or head and neck squamous cell carcinoma were enrolled in the trial. Before TCR sequencing, CD4+ T cells and CD8+ T cells from peripheral blood were sorted into separate populations.

The sequence is built from TRBV5-5 and TRBJ2-7, with 11 bases matching TRBD2. The sequencing used CD4+ or CD8+ T cells sorted from blood, collected in a trial of the OX40 agonist ivuxolimab. The sequence was collected from an adult with an advanced solid tumor such as melanoma, head and neck, liver or kidney cancer. This receptor has the CDR3 CASSLGLAGTYEQYV. The DNA reads as follows: TGTGCCAGCAGCTTGGGACTAGCGGGGACCTACGAGCAGTACGTC.